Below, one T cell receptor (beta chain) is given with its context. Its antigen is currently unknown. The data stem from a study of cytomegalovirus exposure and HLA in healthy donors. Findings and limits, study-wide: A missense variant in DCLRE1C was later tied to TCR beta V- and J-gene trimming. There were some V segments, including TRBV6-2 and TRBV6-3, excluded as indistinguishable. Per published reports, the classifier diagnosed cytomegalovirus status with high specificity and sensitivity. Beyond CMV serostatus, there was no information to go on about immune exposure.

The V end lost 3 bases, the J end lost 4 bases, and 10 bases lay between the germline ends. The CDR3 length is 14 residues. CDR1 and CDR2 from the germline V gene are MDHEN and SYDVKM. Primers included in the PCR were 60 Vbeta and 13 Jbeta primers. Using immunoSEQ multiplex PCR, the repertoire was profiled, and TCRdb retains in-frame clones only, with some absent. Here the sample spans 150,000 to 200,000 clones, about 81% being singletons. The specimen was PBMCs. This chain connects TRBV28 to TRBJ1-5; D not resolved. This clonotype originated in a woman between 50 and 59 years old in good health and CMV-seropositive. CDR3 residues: CASSLGSGNQPQHF. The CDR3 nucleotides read TGTGCCAGCAGTTTGGGGAGTGGGAATCAGCCCCAGCATTTT.